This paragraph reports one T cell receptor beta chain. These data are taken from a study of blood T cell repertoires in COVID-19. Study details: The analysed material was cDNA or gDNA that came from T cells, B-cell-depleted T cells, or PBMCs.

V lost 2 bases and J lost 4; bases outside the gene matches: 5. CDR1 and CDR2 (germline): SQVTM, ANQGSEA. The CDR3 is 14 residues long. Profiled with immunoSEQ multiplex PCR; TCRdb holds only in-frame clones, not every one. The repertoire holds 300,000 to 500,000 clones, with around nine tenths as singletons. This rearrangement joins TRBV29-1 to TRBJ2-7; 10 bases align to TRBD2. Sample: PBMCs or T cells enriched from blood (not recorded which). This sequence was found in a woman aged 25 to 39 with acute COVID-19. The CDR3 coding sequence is TGCAGCGTTGAATTCGGTAGCGGGGGGTACGAGCAGTACTTC. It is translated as CSVEFGSGGYEQYF.